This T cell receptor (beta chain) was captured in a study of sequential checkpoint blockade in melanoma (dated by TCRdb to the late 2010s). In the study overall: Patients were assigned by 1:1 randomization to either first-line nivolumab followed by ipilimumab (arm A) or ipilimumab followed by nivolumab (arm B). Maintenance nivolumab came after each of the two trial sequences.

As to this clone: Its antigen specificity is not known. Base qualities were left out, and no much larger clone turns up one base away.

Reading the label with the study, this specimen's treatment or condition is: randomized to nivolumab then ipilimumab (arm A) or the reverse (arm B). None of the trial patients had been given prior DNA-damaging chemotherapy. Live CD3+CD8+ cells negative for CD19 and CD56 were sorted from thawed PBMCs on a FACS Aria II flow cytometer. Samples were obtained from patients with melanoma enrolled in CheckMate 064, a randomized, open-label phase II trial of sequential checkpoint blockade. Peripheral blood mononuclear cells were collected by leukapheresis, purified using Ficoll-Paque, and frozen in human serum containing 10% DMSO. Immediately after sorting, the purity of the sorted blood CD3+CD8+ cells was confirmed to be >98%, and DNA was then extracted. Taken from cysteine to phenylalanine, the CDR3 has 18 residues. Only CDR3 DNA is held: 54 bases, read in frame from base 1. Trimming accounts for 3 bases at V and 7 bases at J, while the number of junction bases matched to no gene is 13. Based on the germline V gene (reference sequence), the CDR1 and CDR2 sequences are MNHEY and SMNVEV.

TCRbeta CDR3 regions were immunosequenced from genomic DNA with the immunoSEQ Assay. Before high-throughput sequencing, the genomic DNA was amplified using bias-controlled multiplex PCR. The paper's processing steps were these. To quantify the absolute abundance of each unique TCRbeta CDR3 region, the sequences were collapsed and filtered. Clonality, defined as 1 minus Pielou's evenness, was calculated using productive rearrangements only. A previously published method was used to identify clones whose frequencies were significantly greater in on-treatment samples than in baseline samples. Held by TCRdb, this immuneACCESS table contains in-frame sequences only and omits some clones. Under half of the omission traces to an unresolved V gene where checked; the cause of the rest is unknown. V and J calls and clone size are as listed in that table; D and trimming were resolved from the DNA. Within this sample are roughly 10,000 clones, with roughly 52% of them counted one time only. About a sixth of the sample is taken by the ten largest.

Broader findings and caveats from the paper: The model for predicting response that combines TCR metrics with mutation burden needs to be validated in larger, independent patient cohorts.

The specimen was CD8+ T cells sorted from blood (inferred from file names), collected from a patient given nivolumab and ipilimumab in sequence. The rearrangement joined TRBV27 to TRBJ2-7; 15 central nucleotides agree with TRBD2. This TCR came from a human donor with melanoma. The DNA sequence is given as TGTGCCAGCAGTTTCTCCGGACTAGCGGGAGGGGCTATAACGGAGCAGTACTTC. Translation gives CASSFSGLAGGAITEQYF.